These 18 T cell receptor beta chains were all obtained from the same sample, sequenced in a study of blood T cell repertoires in COVID-19 (dated by TCRdb to the early 2020s). Preparation of the library involved the immunoSEQ multiplex PCR assay. TCRdb mirrors the immuneACCESS table, restricted to in-frame sequences. Some clones are absent from its copies; in checked studies, under half trace to an unresolved V gene, and the reason for the others is unknown. The sample has roughly 250,000 clones on record, approximately 90% of them singletons. About 4% of the sample is in the top ten clones. The sequenced material came from peripheral blood. These receptors originate from a woman aged 40 to 49 with acute or convalescent COVID-19.

J is TRBJ1-2 and V is TRBV4-1, with D hard to call. The germline CDR1 and CDR2 sequences are MGHRA and YSYEKL. The V and J ends lost 2 bases and 5 bases respectively, with 18 bases between them. The CDR3 spans 16 residues. The CDR3 loop reads CASSQLSTLLTYGYTF. CDR3 DNA: TGCGCCAGCAGCCAACTTTCGACCTTGCTGACTTATGGCTACACCTTC.

The chain recombines TRBV5-1 with TRBJ1-6, with TRBD1 matching 7 bases. V trimming: 5 bases; J trimming: 4 bases; junction bases outside the gene matches: 3. Germline-derived CDR1 and CDR2 are SGHRS and YFSETQ. The CDR3 has 14 residues. In nucleotides, the CDR3 is TGCGCCAGCAGGTCGGGACAGTATAATTCACCCCTCCACTTT. This encodes CASRSGQYNSPLHF. The entire variable domain, with the rest obtained from reference TRBV5-1 and TRBJ1-6, is as follows: KAGVTQTPRYLIKTRGQQVTLSCSPISGHRSVSWYQQTPGQGLQFLFEYFSETQRNKGNFPGRFSGRQFSNSRSEMNVSTLELGDSALYLCASRSGQYNSPLHFGNGTRLTVT.

The chain combines TRBV6-5 with TRBJ2-2; D remains ambiguous. Germline V CDR1 and CDR2: MNHEY, SVGAGI. V lost 7 bases, J lost 7 bases, and 13 bases lay in between. The CDR3 contains 13 residues. The CDR3 protein is CASNLIPGGELFF. For the CDR3, the DNA is TGTGCCAGCAACCTCATACCGGGCGGGGAGCTGTTTTTT.

For the CDR3, the DNA is TGTGCCAGCTCACAACAGGACAGGGAAGTCTTCTTT. Translation gives CASSQQDREVFF. This chain links TRBV18 with TRBJ1-1; 8 bases fit TRBD1. The J segment lost 14 bases and the V segment lost 4 bases, leaving 9 bases of the junction unmatched. The germline gives CDR1 KGHSH, CDR2 LQKENI. The CDR3 is 12 residues long.

CDR3 in amino acids: CASSEAGTGGYGYTF. CDR3 DNA sequence: TGCGCCAGCAGCGAAGCCGGGACAGGGGGCTATGGCTACACCTTC. The chain employs TRBV5-1 and TRBJ1-2, with TRBD1 matching over 11 bases. CDR3 size: 15 residues. Looked up from germline, CDR1 is SGHRS and CDR2 is YFSETQ. J lost 4 bases, V lost 4 bases, and 6 bases had no gene match.

The chain combines TRBV4-1 with TRBJ2-5; D gene uncertain. CDR3 length: 14 amino acids. The germline V gene has CDR1 MGHRA and CDR2 YSYEKL. Trimming left V 2 bases short and J 2 bases short, with 9 bases between. The CDR3: CASSQSGTQETQYF. DNA for the CDR3: TGCGCCAGCAGCCAATCGGGTACTCAAGAGACCCAGTACTTC.

This clone was observed a handful of times. V and J are TRBV12-5 and TRBJ2-5, with TRBD1 matching 9 bases. Germline V gives CDR1 LGHNT, CDR2 FRNRAP. With V trimmed by 4 bases and J by 5 bases, 8 bases remained unmatched. There are 15 residues in the CDR3. DNA of the CDR3: TGTGCTAGTGGTTCCTACTCCGGGACAGGGGAGACCCAGTACTTC. The encoded protein is CASGSYSGTGETQYF.

The chain couples TRBV12-3 or TRBV12-4 to TRBJ1-1; D unclear. Deletions cut 6 bases from V and 5 bases from J, with 7 bases between. CDR3 length: 11 amino acids. The CDR3 loop is CASRRGTEAFF. CDR3 coding DNA: TGTGCCAGCAGGAGAGGAACTGAAGCTTTCTTT.

The chain is built from TRBV5-1 and TRBJ2-1; TRBD2 might be the D (6 bases). This CDR3 region has 15 residues. Looked up from germline, CDR1 is SGHRS and CDR2 is YFSETQ. Trimming removed 3 bases from V and 4 bases from J, with 14 bases in between. CDR3 region: CASSSVPGTYNEQFF. The CDR3 DNA sequence: TGCGCCAGCAGCTCCGTCCCCGGGACTTACAATGAGCAGTTCTTC.

The chain joins TRBV29-1 to TRBJ2-1; 8 nucleotides line up with TRBD1. Germline V gene lookup returns CDR1 SQVTM and CDR2 ANQGSEA. The CDR3 is 13 amino acids. Losses at the gene ends were 7 bases for V and 1 base for J; bases not matched to a gene: 3. CDR3 DNA sequence: TGCAGCGCCAGGGGGCGATCCTACAATGAGCAGTTCTTC. This codes for CSARGRSYNEQFF.

This chain connects TRBV30 to TRBJ1-2; 8 bases fit TRBD1. V gave up 0 bases and J gave up 7 bases; unmatched junction bases: 7. This CDR3 contains 14 residues. The germline gives CDR1 GTSNPN, CDR2 SVGIG (reference sequence). This CDR3 is CAWSVRGQGAGYTF. CDR3 sequence (DNA): TGTGCCTGGAGTGTACGGGGTCAGGGGGCTGGCTACACCTTC.

The chain carries TRBV7-9 and TRBJ2-1, with 7 bases fitting TRBD2. V was pared by 5 bases and J by 2 bases, with 15 bases of the junction left unmatched. This CDR3 has 18 residues. CDR1 and CDR2 (germline): SEHNR, FQNEAQ (reference sequence). The CDR3 spells CASSPRSLRGKAYNEQFF. The CDR3 DNA sequence: TGTGCCAGCAGCCCAAGGTCTTTGCGGGGGAAAGCCTACAATGAGCAGTTCTTC.

The CDR3 DNA reads as TGTGCCAGCAGCCCCGTGGGGGCGGGCTACACAGATACGCAGTATTTT. This sequence encodes CASSPVGAGYTDTQYF. This chain connects TRBV4-2 to TRBJ2-3, with D perhaps matching TRBD1 (6 bases). V was cut by 4 bases and J by 2 bases, with 16 bases left in between. The CDR3 runs to 16 residues. Germline V gene lookup returns CDR1 LGHNA and CDR2 YNFKEQ.

The rearrangement uses TRBV6-6 and TRBJ2-7, with a tentative D call TRBD1 (6 bases). The CDR3 spans 16 residues. Trimming shortened V by 6 bases and J by 3 bases, and 21 bases separated the two germline ends. From germline, CDR1 is MNHNY and CDR2 SVGAGI (reference sequence). CDR3 region: CASSWDIISIGYEQYV. DNA of the CDR3: TGTGCCAGCAGCTGGGACATCATATCGATCGGCTACGAGCAGTACGTC.

The rearrangement uses TRBV5-4 and TRBJ2-3, with TRBD2 identical over 8 bases. Germline CDR1 SGHNT, CDR2 YYREEE (reference sequence). The CDR3 is made up of 15 amino acids. J gave up 5 bases and V 10 bases, and 15 bases lay outside the gene matches. The CDR3: CAGGERGPPKDTQYF. The DNA of the CDR3 is TGTGCCGGGGGGGAGCGGGGGCCTCCCAAAGATACGCAGTATTTT.

The chain carries TRBV18 and TRBJ2-1; D perhaps matches TRBD2 (6 bases). V gave up 6 bases and J gave up 8 bases, with 17 bases separating them. There are 14 residues in the CDR3. The germline V gene encodes CDR1 KGHSH and CDR2 LQKENI. CDR3 in amino acids: CASSGAGLTDEQFF. Written as DNA, the CDR3 is TGTGCCAGCTCCGGAGCGGGCCTAACGGATGAGCAGTTCTTC.

For the CDR3, the DNA is TGTGCCAGTGGGACAGGGCTAAACTATGGCTACACCTTC. This gives the protein CASGTGLNYGYTF. The chain links TRBV12-3 or TRBV12-4 to TRBJ1-2; TRBD1 agrees at 9 bases. Trimming took 9 bases from V and 2 from J; bases not matched to a gene: 4. The CDR3 is made up of 13 amino acids.

Comment on this clone: This sample also contains other DNA sequences that code for the same CDR3. The CDR3 is CASSTLAGGNTGELFF. CDR3 coding DNA: TGCGCCAGCAGCACATTAGCGGGGGGAAACACCGGGGAGCTGTTTTTT. This chain links TRBV5-1 with TRBJ2-2; TRBD2 agrees at 10 bases. V lost 4 bases and J lost 2; bases outside the gene matches: 5. CDR1 and CDR2 from the germline V gene are SGHRS and YFSETQ. The CDR3 extends over 16 amino acids.